This T cell receptor (beta chain) was found in a study of siplizumab effects on memory and regulatory T cells. This CDR3 spans 16 amino acids. CDR1 is MGHRA and CDR2 is YSYEKL in the germline V gene. V was clipped by 1 base and J by 2 bases, with 9 bases between them. Per-sample assaying covered 95,000 to 100,000 TCR templates. The protocol was immunoSEQ multiplex PCR, while the TCRdb copy is restricted to in-frame clones and leaves out a portion. The sample lists about 100,000 clones; about 91% were seen once. Study results and caveats: Under siplizumab, alloreactive sequences traced to unstimulated CD4+ memory cells were significantly reduced. Naive T cells looked more diverse than memory cells and looked like major alloresponse contributors. Siplizumab conditions gave an average of approximately 71% Treg-derived mappable alloreactive CD4+ clones, versus 26.9% for controls.

Of note for this clone: Its antigen is currently unknown.

This clonotype was obtained from a human donor in good health. Some clones in this sample may be carry-over from other donors' samples. Material: CD4+ T cells sorted from blood. The gene calls are TRBV4-1 and TRBJ2-6; no clear D gene. CDR3: CASSQARETGANVLTF. The CDR3 coding sequence is TGCGCCAGCAGCCAAGCAAGGGAAACTGGGGCCAACGTCCTGACTTTC.